This T cell receptor (beta chain) emerged from a study of tumor-infiltrating lymphocytes in primary liver carcinoma. Study background: Patients, male and female, were 30 to 69 years old. Notes on the study in general: Representation across all five tumor regions was limited to only about 7.5-25% of top clones.

From approximately 500 ng total RNA, TCR beta cDNA was generated with a primer in the constant region. TCR beta libraries came from three nested multiplex PCR rounds using slightly modified ARM-PCR. The two initial PCR rounds, approximately 10 cycles each, used TRBV1-TRBV30 forward and C-beta reverse primers. MiXCR was run by TCRdb on the multiplex PCR reads, yielding one entry per CDR3 protein. The sample has about 99,000 distinct CDR3 sequences, about 70% seen once. Scientists recovered RNA and DNA together from approximately 20-30 mg of unsorted bulk tissue. The CDR3 totals 15 residues. V lost 6 bases and J 1 base, leaving 12 bases between the germline ends. Germline assignment: CDR1 SGHAT and CDR2 FQNNGV. Details on this clonotype: As yet, its antigen is unknown.

This receptor was obtained from an older woman with primary liver carcinoma and hepatitis B virus infection. Sequencing input: liver tumor tissue from sampling region 5. The subset: tumor region T5, tumor centre. The V call is TRBV11-2, the J call TRBJ2-2, with D perhaps given as TRBD1 or TRBD2 (5 bases each). CDR3 sequence reads: CASSFFGGNTGELFF. The DNA for the CDR3 is TGTGCCAGCAGTTTTTTTGGGGGGAACACCGGGGAGCTGTTTTTT.